Following are 10 T cell receptor beta chains from one sample sequenced in a study of cytomegalovirus exposure and HLA in healthy donors (dated by TCRdb to the late 2010s). The method behind the library was the immunoSEQ multiplex PCR assay. A mixture of 60 forward primers for TCR Vbeta segments and 13 reverse primers for TCR Jbeta segments was used in the multiplex PCR. This immuneACCESS table, as held by TCRdb, lists in-frame sequences with V and J called but not all clones. Of the missing ones, under half trace to an unresolved V gene in checked studies; the others have no known cause. In all, the sample holds some 150,000 clones, and roughly 80% of those were seen once. Of the sample, over 1% is held by the ten largest clones. Sequences were obtained from PBMCs. All receptors come from a woman aged 50 to 65 in good health and CMV-seronegative.

This chain uses TRBV9 with TRBJ2-7; D is ambiguous. Germline V lookup: CDR1 SGDLS, CDR2 YYNGEE. This CDR3 is 15 amino acids long. V was pared by 2 bases and J by 2 bases, with 14 bases between. The CDR3: CASSVEPLNTYEQYF. The CDR3 bases are TGTGCCAGCAGCGTGGAGCCCCTGAACACCTACGAGCAGTACTTC.

CDR3 DNA sequence: TGTGCCAGCAGCTTAGCGTCGGGAAGCTATGGCTACACCTTC. Translation gives CASSLASGSYGYTF. This rearrangement joins TRBV7-9 to TRBJ1-2, with unresolved D. This CDR3 region has 14 residues. In germline, CDR1 is SEHNR, CDR2 FQNEAQ (reference sequence). Trimming took 0 bases from V and 4 from J, leaving 9 bases between them.

This clone showed up just a few times. An end of the junction differs from the germline gene, which may be a read error. This chain joins TRBV19 and TRBJ2-7; TRBD2 might be the D (6 bases). There are 11 residues in the CDR3. Germline CDR1 LNHDA, CDR2 SQIVND (reference sequence). Here the CDR3 reads CASSIAGEQHF. In DNA, the CDR3 is TGTGCCAGTAGTATAGCGGGAGAGCAGCACTTC. Full variable domain (rest looked up from reference TRBV19 and TRBJ2-7): DGGITQSPKYLFRKEGQNVTLSCEQNLNHDAMYWYRQDPGQGLRLIYYSQIVNDFQKGDIAEGYSVSREKKESFPLTVTSAQKNPTAFYLCASSIAGEQHFGPGTRLTVT.

The gene calls are TRBV5-1 and TRBJ2-3; 8 bases agree with TRBD2. V dropped 0 bases and J dropped 2; count of bases not matched to a gene: 2. This CDR3 has 15 residues. Germline V gives CDR1 SGHRS, CDR2 YFSETQ. CDR3 sequence (DNA): TGCGCCAGCAGCTTGGGTAGCGGGATCACAGATACGCAGTATTTT. It encodes CASSLGSGITDTQYF.

The chain is built from TRBV5-1 and TRBJ2-5; a weak D match, TRBD1 (5 bases). CDR1 and CDR2 from the germline V gene are SGHRS and YFSETQ. V was cut by 2 bases and J by 5 bases, with 16 bases left in between. The CDR3 spans 15 residues. The DNA of the CDR3 is TGCGCCAGCAGCTTCGCAGGGTTGAGCGCGGAGACCCAGTACTTC. Its protein is CASSFAGLSAETQYF.

CDR3 nucleotides: TGCAGCGTTTTAGACGGACTAGGGACTGGGGGCACAGATACGCAGTATTTT. This sequence encodes CSVLDGLGTGGTDTQYF. V and J are TRBV29-1 and TRBJ2-3; 7 positions match TRBD2. J lost 1 base, V lost 5 bases, and 15 bases had no gene match. CDR3 size: 17 residues. Germline-derived CDR1 and CDR2 are SQVTM and ANQGSEA.

The chain uses TRBV5-1 and TRBJ1-2; weak D call: TRBD1 (6 bases). The germline CDR1 and CDR2 sequences are SGHRS and YFSETQ. The V and J ends lost 4 bases and 2 bases respectively, with 15 bases between them. CDR3 length equals 15 residues. DNA for the CDR3: TGCGCCAGCAGCCCAAGTAGACAGGCCAACTATGGCTACACCTTC. It translates to CASSPSRQANYGYTF.

This clone is a singleton in its sample. The chain couples TRBV7-2 to TRBJ1-1; 10 bases line up with TRBD1. Germline V gene data show CDR1 as SGHTA and CDR2 as FQGNSA. V dropped 2 bases and J dropped 1; count of bases not matched to a gene: 4. This CDR3 region has 16 residues. CDR3 loop: CASSLTTGGRNTEAFF. CDR3 in DNA: TGTGCCAGCAGCTTAACGACAGGGGGCAGGAACACTGAAGCTTTCTTT.

The V gene is TRBV7-6, the J gene TRBJ1-3; D ambiguous. Germline CDR1 is SGHVS and CDR2 is FNYEAQ. The V end was cut by 5 bases, the J end by 1 base, with 6 bases between. CDR3 size: 13 residues. CDR3 in DNA: TGTGCCAGCAGCCTGACTTCTGGAAACACCATATATTTT. Translated, it gives CASSLTSGNTIYF.

This chain uses TRBV5-1 with TRBJ1-1, with D possibly TRBD1 on 5 matching bases. Trimming cost V 2 bases and J 4 bases, with 12 bases left between them. The CDR3 runs 14 residues. From germline, CDR1 is SGHRS and CDR2 YFSETQ. This chain's CDR3 is CASSFGGVGTEAFF. CDR3 coding DNA: TGCGCCAGCAGCTTCGGGGGGGTAGGCACTGAAGCTTTCTTT.